The 14 T cell receptor beta chains below were found in one sample sequenced in a study of OX40 agonist ivuxolimab in advanced cancers. Profiled with immunoSEQ multiplex PCR; TCRdb holds only in-frame clones, not every one. Of 45,000 to 50,000 clones in the sample, 88% were seen once. Sequences were derived from CD4+ or CD8+ T cells sorted from blood, sampled in a trial of the OX40 agonist ivuxolimab. These receptors were obtained from an adult with an advanced solid tumor such as melanoma, head and neck, liver or kidney cancer.

The gene calls are TRBV7-7 and TRBJ2-1; no reliable D call. CDR3 size: 9 residues. CDR1 and CDR2 (germline): SSHAT, FNYEAQ (reference sequence). The CDR3 reads CARDRPFFF. The CDR3 DNA reads TGTGCTAGAGACCGGCCATTCTTCTTC.

V is TRBV29-1 and J is TRBJ1-5; 9 bases match TRBD1. After removal of 5 bases from V and 5 bases from J, the junction contained 10 bases not matched to a gene. This CDR3 is built from 15 residues. CDR1 SQVTM and CDR2 ANQGSEA come from the germline V gene. The CDR3 DNA is TGCAGCGTTCCCACCGGGACAGGGCATTATCAGCCCCAGCATTTT. It specifies CSVPTGTGHYQPQHF. Supplemented by reference TRBV29-1 and TRBJ1-5, the full variable domain reads SAVISQKPSRDICQRGTSLTIQCQVDSQVTMMFWYRQQPGQSLTLIATANQGSEATYESGFVIDKFPISRPNLTFSTLTVSNMSPEDSSIYLCSVPTGTGHYQPQHFGDGTRLSIL.

V and J are TRBV25-1 and TRBJ2-1, with TRBD2 identical over 8 bases. Trimming cost V 10 bases and J 4 bases; bases outside gene matches: 9. Germline assignment: CDR1 MGHDK and CDR2 SYGVNS. This CDR3 contains 14 residues. The CDR3 bases are TGTGCCACCAAAGGACTAGCAGAATACAATGAGCAGTTCTTC. It is translated as CATKGLAEYNEQFF.

The V call is TRBV5-1, the J call TRBJ2-3; D is possibly TRBD2 (5 bases). Between the trimmed V and J ends, which lost 2 bases and 3 bases, there was a span of 10 bases. The CDR3 is made up of 14 amino acids. Germline loops: CDR1 SGHRS, CDR2 YFSETQ. The CDR3 DNA is TGCGCCAGCAGCTTCGAACGGACTACAGATACGCAGTATTTT. Its translation: CASSFERTTDTQYF. The full variable domain, rest sourced from reference TRBV5-1 and TRBJ2-3, is KAGVTQTPRYLIKTRGQQVTLSCSPISGHRSVSWYQQTPGQGLQFLFEYFSETQRNKGNFPGRFSGRQFSNSRSEMNVSTLELGDSALYLCASSFERTTDTQYFGPGTRLTVL.

This clone was counted between two and nine times. This CDR3 is CAWARTGDQPQHF. Here the CDR3 DNA reads TGTGCCTGGGCTCGGACAGGGGATCAGCCCCAGCATTTT. The chain couples TRBV30 to TRBJ1-5; 9 positions agree with TRBD1. The CDR3 runs to 13 residues. CDR1 GTSNPN and CDR2 SVGIG come from the germline V gene (reference sequence). The trim removed 5 bases at V and 5 bases at J, leaving 4 bases unmatched.

This chain links TRBV11-2 with TRBJ2-5, with TRBD1 as a possible D gene (6 bases). The germline V gene has CDR1 SGHAT and CDR2 FQNNGV. Trimming removed 1 base from V and 3 bases from J, with 12 bases in between. The CDR3 is 15 residues long. Written as DNA, the CDR3 is TGTGCCAGCAGCTTAGTTGGGACATCTAAAGAGACCCAGTACTTC. Protein sequence: CASSLVGTSKETQYF.

The rearrangement uses TRBV6-5 and TRBJ1-2, with TRBD1 matching 9 bases. Germline lookup yields CDR1 MNHEY and CDR2 SVGAGI. V gave up 6 bases and J gave up 3 bases; unmatched junction bases: 8. The CDR3 covers 15 residues. As DNA, the CDR3 is TGTGCCAGCAGATTACAGGGGGCAGACTACTATGGCTACACCTTC. Its translation is CASRLQGADYYGYTF.

The V call is TRBV18, the J call TRBJ1-5; D is unclear. Trimming took off 5 bases at V and 0 bases at J, with 8 bases between the two ends. Germline CDR1 KGHSH, CDR2 LQKENI. The CDR3 is 14 residues long. Written as DNA, the CDR3 is TGTGCCAGCTCAAGGCAGGATAGCAATCAGCCCCAGCATTTT. The encoded protein is CASSRQDSNQPQHF. Combining the CDR3 with reference TRBV18 and TRBJ1-5 gives the whole variable domain NAGVMQNPRHLVRRRGQEARLRCSPMKGHSHVYWYRQLPEEGLKFMVYLQKENIIDESGMPKERFSAEFPKEGPSILRIQQVVRGDSAAYFCASSRQDSNQPQHFGDGTRLSIL.

The J gene is TRBJ2-5, the V gene TRBV4-1; 8 nucleotides match TRBD1. Germline V CDR1 and CDR2: MGHRA, YSYEKL. This CDR3 region has 15 residues. J gave up 3 bases and V 3 bases, and 6 bases lay outside the gene matches. CDR3 nucleotides: TGCGCCAGCAGCCATCCCGGACAGGGAGAAGAGACCCAGTACTTC. Translation: CASSHPGQGEETQYF.

The chain joins TRBV11-2 to TRBJ2-1; D uncertain. V lost 5 bases to trimming and J lost 0 bases, with 14 bases between them. The germline V gene encodes CDR1 SGHAT and CDR2 FQNNGV. The CDR3 totals 16 residues. CDR3 DNA: TGTGCCAGCAGCCCTCAGGTGCTAAGCTCCTACAATGAGCAGTTCTTC. This translates into CASSPQVLSSYNEQFF. The whole variable domain, remainder taken from reference TRBV11-2 and TRBJ2-1, is EAGVAQSPRYKIIEKRQSVAFWCNPISGHATLYWYQQILGQGPKLLIQFQNNGVVDDSQLPKDRFSAERLKGVDSTLKIQPAKLEDSAVYLCASSPQVLSSYNEQFFGPGTRLTVL.

The V and J genes are TRBV6-5 and TRBJ2-5; 10 bases map to TRBD2. V was clipped by 7 bases and J by 5 bases; unmatched bases: 7. This CDR3 comprises 14 residues. Germline V lookup: CDR1 MNHEY, CDR2 SVGAGI. The CDR3 sequence: CASTRLAGWETQYF. The CDR3 DNA sequence: TGTGCCAGCACTAGACTAGCGGGCTGGGAGACCCAGTACTTC.

This clone is a singleton in its sample. The genes are TRBV9 and TRBJ1-6, with D perhaps TRBD1 (5 bases). Trimming stripped 0 bases from V and 5 bases from J, with 12 bases between. This CDR3 spans 16 amino acids. CDR1 SGDLS and CDR2 YYNGEE come from the germline V gene. Here the CDR3 reads CASSVEAGFDNSPLHF. In nucleotides, the CDR3 is TGTGCCAGCAGCGTAGAGGCAGGGTTTGATAATTCACCCCTCCACTTT.

This clone has only a few counts. The chain is built from TRBV4-2 and TRBJ2-1; D perhaps matches TRBD2 (6 bases). This CDR3 spans 16 amino acids. In germline, CDR1 is LGHNA, CDR2 YNFKEQ. V dropped 1 base and J dropped 5 bases, with 15 bases sitting between them. CDR3 sequence: CASSQVSGAPHNEQFF. CDR3 sequence (DNA): TGTGCCAGCAGCCAAGTCTCGGGAGCCCCCCACAATGAGCAGTTCTTC.

The chain has TRBV9 and TRBJ1-2; D is perhaps TRBD1 (6 bases). The V gene's germline CDR1 is SGDLS and CDR2 YYNGEE. The CDR3 has 13 residues. V lost 0 bases and J lost 12, with 15 bases in between. CDR3 coding DNA: TGTGCCAGCAGCGTAGGGCCAGGGGATAGTAACACCTTC. Residues: CASSVGPGDSNTF.